The 11 T cell receptor beta chains below all came from one sample that was sequenced in a study of OX40 agonist ivuxolimab in advanced cancers. The assay was immunoSEQ multiplex PCR, and TCRdb's table has in-frame clones only and misses some. The sample yields 84,000 or so clones, 75% to 90% seen once. The material sequenced was CD4+ or CD8+ T cells sorted from blood, taken in a trial of the OX40 agonist ivuxolimab. The receptors originated from an adult with an advanced solid tumor such as melanoma, head and neck, liver or kidney cancer.

The V and J genes are TRBV19 and TRBJ1-1; possible D gene TRBD1, 5 bases. V was cut by 4 bases and J by 1 base, with 13 bases left in between. The V gene's germline CDR1 is LNHDA and CDR2 SQIVND (reference sequence). The length of the CDR3 is 15 residues. The CDR3 here is CASSTAGTRNTEAFF. CDR3 sequence (DNA): TGTGCCAGTAGTACGGCCGGGACGAGGAACACTGAAGCTTTCTTT.

In nucleotides, the CDR3 is TGTGCCAGCAGTTTGGGGACGGCTAGCTCCTATAATTCACCCCTCCACTTT. Its translation is CASSLGTASSYNSPLHF. The V gene is TRBV13, the J gene TRBJ1-6; D possibly corresponds to TRBD1 (5 bases). CDR1 is PRHDT, CDR2 FYEKMQ, per germline (reference sequence). This CDR3 has 17 amino acids. Trimming removed 6 bases at V and 0 bases at J, with 15 bases between.

The rearrangement links TRBV6-5 to TRBJ1-4, with 9 positions matching TRBD1. The CDR3 sequence is 12 residues long. Unmatched junction bases numbered 5, after V lost 5 bases and J lost 13 bases. From germline, CDR1 is MNHEY and CDR2 SVGAGI. CDR3 protein: CASSTWTGALFF. For the CDR3, the DNA is TGTGCCAGCAGTACGTGGACAGGGGCACTGTTTTTT.

The gene calls are TRBV6-5 and TRBJ1-6; weak D call: TRBD1 (5 bases). Germline CDR1 and CDR2: MNHEY and SVGAGI. Deletions cut 7 bases from V and 7 bases from J, with 11 bases between. The CDR3 loop spans 13 amino acids. The CDR3 nucleotides are TGTGCCAGCAATGATGGGGCCAATTCACCCCTCCACTTT. It codes for CASNDGANSPLHF.

The V and J genes are TRBV6-6 and TRBJ1-3, with D possibly being TRBD1 (5 bases). The germline V and J ends were trimmed by 5 bases and 4 bases, with 9 bases remaining between them. CDR1 and CDR2 from the germline V gene are MNHNY and SVGAGI (reference sequence). The CDR3 runs 13 residues. In DNA, the CDR3 is TGTGCCAGCAGTCCAGGGCCCGGAAACACCATATATTTT. This gives the protein CASSPGPGNTIYF.

This clone was seen once. The sample has other DNA sequences that encode this CDR3 too. The chain is built from TRBV6-5 and TRBJ1-1; 8 bases align to TRBD1. CDR1 is MNHEY and CDR2 is SVGAGI in the germline V gene. V lost 2 bases, J lost 8 bases, and 7 bases stayed unmatched. The CDR3 has 14 residues. The CDR3 region is CASSYGTGGTEAFF. In DNA, the CDR3 is TGTGCCAGCAGTTACGGAACAGGGGGGACAGAAGCTTTCTTT.

In its sample, this clone was seen once. The J gene is TRBJ1-5, the V gene TRBV28; a weak D match, TRBD1 (5 bases). Germline values: CDR1 MDHEN, CDR2 SYDVKM. CDR3 length equals 15 residues. Trimming shortened V by 8 bases and J by 6 bases, and 20 bases separated the two germline ends. CDR3 nucleotide sequence: TGTGCCAGCCTCCTGGGGTCCAGGGTGGGTCAGCCCCAGCATTTT. Encoded protein: CASLLGSRVGQPQHF.

This clone was counted a few times. The V gene is TRBV11-2, the J gene TRBJ1-1; D is ambiguous. Germline V gene lookup returns CDR1 SGHAT and CDR2 FQNNGV. V was shortened by 6 bases and J by 3 bases, with 11 bases between the two germline ends. The CDR3 loop spans 13 amino acids. For the CDR3, the DNA is TGTGCCAGCAGATTTAACGAGGACACTGAAGCTTTCTTT. Amino acid sequence: CASRFNEDTEAFF.

Points on this clone: A read error is possible here, since a much larger clone lies one base away. The gene calls are TRBV11-2 and TRBJ1-1; D remains ambiguous. V was cut by 2 bases and J by 1 base, with 5 bases left in between. CDR3 size: 13 residues. Germline lookup yields CDR1 SGHAT and CDR2 FQNNGV. CDR3 coding DNA: TGTGCCAGCAGCTTACAGGAGAACACTGAAGCTTTCTTT. Residues: CASSLQENTEAFF.

This chain connects TRBV4-1 to TRBJ2-3; D is ambiguous. Trimming shortened V by 1 base and J by 0 bases, and 8 bases separated the two germline ends. This CDR3 has 15 residues. Germline V gene lookup returns CDR1 MGHRA and CDR2 YSYEKL. Here the CDR3 DNA reads TGCGCCAGCAGCCAAGTCCGCGCGAGCACAGATACGCAGTATTTT. Translation gives CASSQVRASTDTQYF.

The J gene is TRBJ1-4, the V gene TRBV4-3; D gene ambiguous. CDR1 and CDR2 (germline): LGHNA, YSLEER. V dropped 2 bases and J dropped 14 bases, with 15 bases sitting between them. The CDR3 runs to 13 residues. The CDR3 nucleotides read TGCGCCAGCAGCCAATCGGTACGGAGGACTCTGTTTTTT. It codes for CASSQSVRRTLFF.